This T cell receptor beta chain stems from a study of blood T cell repertoires in COVID-19. Study context: The origin of the acute and convalescent COVID-19 samples was the United States, Italy and Spain.

Profiled with immunoSEQ multiplex PCR; TCRdb holds only in-frame clones, not every one. The data show about 210,000 clones, around 90% seen once. Trimming removed 2 bases from V and 9 bases from J, with 14 bases in between. The CDR3 covers 14 residues. Germline V gene lookup returns CDR1 KGHSH and CDR2 LQKENI. The chain combines TRBV18 with TRBJ2-1; possibly TRBD1 for D (5 bases). The specimen was peripheral blood. The clonotype was recovered from a man aged 18 to 29 with active or convalescent COVID-19. The CDR3 bases are TGTGCCAGCTCACCAAGCAACAGGCGCGGTGAGCAGTTCTTC. This gives the protein CASSPSNRRGEQFF. Filled out from reference TRBV18 and TRBJ2-1, the complete variable domain reads NAGVMQNPRHLVRRRGQEARLRCSPMKGHSHVYWYRQLPEEGLKFMVYLQKENIIDESGMPKERFSAEFPKEGPSILRIQQVVRGDSAAYFCASSPSNRRGEQFFGPGTRLTVL.